The 2 T cell receptor beta chains below come from one sample, sequenced in a study of blood T cell repertoires in COVID-19. The table came from immunoSEQ multiplex PCR; TCRdb's copy has only in-frame clones and leaves some out. This sample has some 180,000 clones, with about 88% found just once. Sequencing was performed on peripheral blood. These receptor sequences come from a woman aged 80 or over with COVID-19, enrolled during active disease.

This chain connects TRBV5-1 to TRBJ1-1; 9 bases map to TRBD1. The CDR3 is 16 residues long. With V trimmed by 4 bases and J by 4 bases, 11 bases remained unmatched. In germline, CDR1 is SGHRS, CDR2 YFSETQ. CDR3 sequence (DNA): TGCGCCAGCAGCGCAACAGGGGGCTATTTTGCCACTGAAGCTTTCTTT. It yields the protein CASSATGGYFATEAFF.

V usage is TRBV28 and J usage is TRBJ1-4, with D uncertain. Germline assignment: CDR1 MDHEN and CDR2 SYDVKM. The ends were cut back, 6 bases at V and 0 bases at J, with 11 bases in the middle. CDR3 length equals 15 residues. In DNA form, the CDR3 reads TGTGCCAGCAGGGCTAGCAGAGCAACTAATGAAAAACTGTTTTTT. Translated, it gives CASRASRATNEKLFF.